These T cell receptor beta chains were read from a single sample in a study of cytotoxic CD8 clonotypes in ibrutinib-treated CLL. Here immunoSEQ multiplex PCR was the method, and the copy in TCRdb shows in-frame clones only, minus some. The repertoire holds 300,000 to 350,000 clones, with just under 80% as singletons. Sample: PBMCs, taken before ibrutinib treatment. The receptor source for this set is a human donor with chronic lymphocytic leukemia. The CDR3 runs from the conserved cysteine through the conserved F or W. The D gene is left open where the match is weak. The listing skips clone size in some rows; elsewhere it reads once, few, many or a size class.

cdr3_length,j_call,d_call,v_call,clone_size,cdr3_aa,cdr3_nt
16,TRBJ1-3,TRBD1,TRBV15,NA,CATSREQGPAGNTIYF,TGTGCCACCAGCAGGGAACAGGGGCCGGCTGGAAACACCATATATTTT
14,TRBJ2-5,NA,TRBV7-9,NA,CASSSGVYQETQYF,TGTGCCAGCAGCTCAGGGGTGTACCAAGAGACCCAGTACTTC
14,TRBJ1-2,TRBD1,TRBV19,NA,CASSTGTGRYGYTF,TGTGCCAGTAGTACAGGGACAGGGAGGTATGGCTACACCTTC
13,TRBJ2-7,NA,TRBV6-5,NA,CASSYEASYEQYF,TGTGCCAGCAGTTACGAGGCTAGCTACGAGCAGTACTTC
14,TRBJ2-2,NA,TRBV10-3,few,CAISSDANTGELFF,TGTGCCATCAGCTCCGACGCGAACACCGGGGAGCTGTTTTTT
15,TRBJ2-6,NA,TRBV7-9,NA,CASSLDVFGANVLTF,TGTGCCAGCAGCTTAGACGTCTTTGGGGCCAACGTCCTGACTTTC
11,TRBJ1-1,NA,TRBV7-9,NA,CASILNTEAFF,TGTGCCAGCATACTGAACACTGAAGCTTTCTTT
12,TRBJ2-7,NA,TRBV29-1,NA,CSIMKATYEQYF,TGCAGCATAATGAAAGCAACCTACGAGCAGTACTTC
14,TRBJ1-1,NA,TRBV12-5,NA,CASGSGTENTEAFF,TGTGCTAGTGGTTCCGGGACGGAGAACACTGAAGCTTTCTTT
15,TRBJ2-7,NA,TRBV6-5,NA,CASSLTAVRSYEQYF,TGTGCCAGCAGCCTGACAGCAGTTCGGAGCTACGAGCAGTACTTC
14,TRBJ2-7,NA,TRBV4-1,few,CASSQGSWSYEQYF,TGCGCCAGCAGCCAAGGGAGTTGGTCCTACGAGCAGTACTTC
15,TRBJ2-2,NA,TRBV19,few,CASRSRDQNTGELFF,TGTGCCAGTAGAAGCCGGGACCAAAACACCGGGGAGCTGTTTTTT